This T cell receptor (beta chain) is drawn from a study of T cells in Graves' hyperthyroidism and ophthalmopathy. This clonotype has a count of ten or more. What was amplified from RNA transcripts were TCR beta CDR3 regions. The TCR CDR3 first-round RT-PCR relied on the HTBI primer set. In TCRdb, the multiplex PCR reads were re-called with MiXCR into one record per CDR3 protein. This table has 200,000 to 250,000 distinct CDR3 sequences, 17% appearing once. Germline CDR1 MNHNS, CDR2 SASEGT. The CDR3 covers 15 residues. V dropped 2 bases and J dropped 9 bases, with 19 bases sitting between them. The chain is built from TRBV6-1 and TRBJ1-2, with D maybe TRBD1 (6 bases). The TCR was taken from a man aged 50-59 years with Graves' hyperthyroidism. Material: blood. The CDR3 DNA reads TGTGCCAGCAGTGAAATTGGGACACTGGCCGGTAGCTACACCTTC. Translating gives CASSEIGTLAGSYTF.